This T cell receptor beta chain is from a study of tumor and adjacent non-tumor tissue in lung cancer. On the study more broadly: Histology: about twelve adenocarcinoma, a couple of squamous cell carcinoma, 1 small cell lung cancer.

CDR3 length: 13 residues. The V gene's germline CDR1 is MNHNY and CDR2 SVGAGI (reference sequence). Points from the study as a whole: Compared with tumor, normal lung showed significantly lower TCR diversity.

The library came from three nested PCR rounds adapted from ARM-PCR protocols. MiXCR, run by TCRdb on the multiplex PCR reads, gives a single entry per CDR3 protein. This repertoire shows approximately 68,000 distinct CDR3 sequences, roughly 73% found once; its top ten account for 28%. This sample's RNA came from whole unsorted tissue. Concerning this clonotype: Its antigen remains unknown. One junction end disagrees with the germline gene, perhaps due to a read error.

Sequenced material: lung tumor tissue. The chain recombines TRBV6-6 with TRBJ1-1, with D uncertain. The source of this sequence is a man aged 55 to 70 with non-small cell lung cancer. CDR3 region: CVSSLDPAVEAFF. DNA of the CDR3: TGTGTCAGCAGCCTGGACCCAGCGGTCGAAGCTTTCTTT.